This TCR beta chain was sequenced for a study of patients and donors after allogeneic stem cell transplantation. The CDR3 runs to 15 residues. CDR1 DFQATT and CDR2 SNEGSKA come from the germline V gene (reference sequence). V was pared by 3 bases and J by 5 bases, with 9 bases of the junction left unmatched. TCRdb recomputed calls from the RT-PCR reads with MiXCR, one row per CDR3 protein. Of a few hundred thousand distinct CDR3 sequences in the sample, about 14% were seen once. The sample was blood, either unsorted or a sorted T cell fraction (not recorded which). The sequence came from a human donor who was either an allogeneic HSCT recipient or a stem cell or donor lymphocyte infusion donor (not recorded which). It is not recorded whose cells these are; they may come from a transplant donor. The chain recombines TRBV20-1 with TRBJ2-2; 7 nucleotides align to TRBD2. The CDR3 loop is CSASPGLEETGELFF. The CDR3 DNA follows: TGCAGTGCTAGTCCTGGACTAGAAGAGACCGGGGAGCTGTTTTTT.